A selection of T cell receptor beta chains follows, all from one sample in a study of OX40 agonist ivuxolimab in advanced cancers. Sequencing was performed with immunoSEQ multiplex PCR; in TCRdb, only in-frame clones are kept and a portion is missing. The profile shows more than 80,000 clones, roughly nine tenths of them singletons. Sequenced material: CD4+ or CD8+ T cells sorted from blood, taken in a trial of the OX40 agonist ivuxolimab. The receptors shown here come from an adult with an advanced solid tumor such as melanoma, head and neck, liver or kidney cancer. CDR3s include the opening cysteine and the closing phenylalanine or tryptophan. D genes are given only for firm matches. A row's size may be missing; if present it is once, few, many or a size class.

size: -; J: TRBJ2-7; D: -; V: TRBV30; DNA: TGTGCCTGGAGTTCGTCAGGGCACGAGCAGTACTTC; CDR3: CAWSSSGHEQYF
size: -; J: TRBJ2-7; D: -; V: TRBV6-1; DNA: TGTGCCAGCAGTGCCGGGGCGCCCTACGAGCAGTACTTC; CDR3: CASSAGAPYEQYF
size: -; J: TRBJ2-7; D: -; V: TRBV30; DNA: TGTGCCTGGACCGTGACAGAGCATCGATACGAGCAGTACTTC; CDR3: CAWTVTEHRYEQYF
size: -; J: TRBJ2-4; D: -; V: TRBV27; DNA: TGTGCCAGCAGCCGATTGCCGGCCCTAGCCAAAAACATTCAGTACTTC; CDR3: CASSRLPALAKNIQYF
size: -; J: TRBJ1-2; D: TRBD1; V: TRBV6-5; DNA: TGTGCCAGCAGTTACGGGACAGGGGGCGATGCCTACACCTTC; CDR3: CASSYGTGGDAYTF
size: few; J: TRBJ1-1; D: -; V: TRBV30; DNA: TGTGCCTGGAGACGGAACACTGAAGCTTTCTTT; CDR3: CAWRRNTEAFF
size: -; J: TRBJ1-2; D: -; V: TRBV19; DNA: TGTGCCAGTAGTACCCGTCAGAACTATGGCTACACCTTC; CDR3: CASSTRQNYGYTF
size: -; J: TRBJ2-1; D: -; V: TRBV6-6; DNA: TGTGCCAGCAGTTACTTGGGACTTAACAATGAGCAGTTCTTC; CDR3: CASSYLGLNNEQFF
size: -; J: TRBJ2-1; D: TRBD2; V: TRBV29-1; DNA: TGCAGCGTTGTGAGCGGGGGCTCCTCCTACAATGAGCAGTTCTTC; CDR3: CSVVSGGSSYNEQFF
size: -; J: TRBJ1-5; D: -; V: TRBV28; DNA: TGTGCCAGCAGTTTTAGTGAGTATAGCAATCAGCCCCAGCATTTT; CDR3: CASSFSEYSNQPQHF
size: -; J: TRBJ2-5; D: TRBD2; V: TRBV7-3; DNA: TGTGCCAGCAGCTTAGGAGTGGGACTAGCTTCAGAGACCCAGTACTTC; CDR3: CASSLGVGLASETQYF
size: -; J: TRBJ2-1; D: -; V: TRBV7-3; DNA: TGTGCCAGCAGCTCACCCGACAACTACAATGAGCAGTTCTTC; CDR3: CASSSPDNYNEQFF
size: -; J: TRBJ1-5; D: -; V: TRBV19; DNA: TGTGCCAGTAGGCCGGGACCCCCAAGTCAGCCCCAGCATTTT; CDR3: CASRPGPPSQPQHF
size: -; J: TRBJ1-1; D: TRBD1; V: TRBV30; DNA: TGTGCCTGGAGTGGAGGGACAGGGCCCTTTGAAGCTTTCTTT; CDR3: CAWSGGTGPFEAFF
size: once; J: TRBJ1-5; D: -; V: TRBV19; DNA: TGTGCCAGTAGTATGGGCCGTGGGCCGATAGCCGACAATCAGCCCCAGCATTTT; CDR3: CASSMGRGPIADNQPQHF
size: -; J: TRBJ2-5; D: -; V: TRBV27; DNA: TGTGCCAGCAGTTTCATTGGGGAGACCCAGTACTTC; CDR3: CASSFIGETQYF
size: -; J: TRBJ1-1; D: -; V: TRBV27; DNA: TGTGCCAGCAGTTTTATGGAGAACACTGAAGCTTTCTTT; CDR3: CASSFMENTEAFF
size: few; J: TRBJ2-1; D: -; V: TRBV4-2; DNA: TGTGCCAGCAGCCAAGATTGGCAGGGTGTAGGCAATGAGCAGTTCTTC; CDR3: CASSQDWQGVGNEQFF
size: -; J: TRBJ2-1; D: TRBD1; V: TRBV13; DNA: TGTGCCAGCAGCCCGTGGACAGGGGGCGCATTCAATGAGCAGTTCTTC; CDR3: CASSPWTGGAFNEQFF
size: -; J: TRBJ1-5; D: -; V: TRBV11-2; DNA: TGTGCCAGCAGCCACCAGGTCGAGCAGCCCCAGCATTTT; CDR3: CASSHQVEQPQHF
size: -; J: TRBJ2-1; D: -; V: TRBV5-1; DNA: TGCGCCAGCAGCTTGTTCTGGGAACAACCCTACAATGAGCAGTTCTTC; CDR3: CASSLFWEQPYNEQFF
size: -; J: TRBJ2-3; D: -; V: TRBV29-1; DNA: TGCAGCGTTGAAGGGCGGGGCGCCACAGATACGCAGTATTTT; CDR3: CSVEGRGATDTQYF
size: -; J: TRBJ2-1; D: TRBD2; V: TRBV12-5; DNA: TGTGCTAGTGCGAGCGGGAGACGGAATGAGCAGTTCTTC; CDR3: CASASGRRNEQFF
size: -; J: TRBJ1-1; D: TRBD1; V: TRBV4-1; DNA: TGCGCCAGCAGCCAGGAACCCCTGACAGGGGGCACTGAAGCTTTCTTT; CDR3: CASSQEPLTGGTEAFF
size: -; J: TRBJ2-1; D: -; V: TRBV6-5; DNA: TGTGCCAGCAGTTACTCTCTGGGGAATGAGCAGTTCTTC; CDR3: CASSYSLGNEQFF
size: -; J: TRBJ2-1; D: -; V: TRBV6-5; DNA: TGTGCCACCGGAGCCCTCGAGCAGTTCTTC; CDR3: CATGALEQFF
size: -; J: TRBJ2-3; D: TRBD2; V: TRBV28; DNA: TGTGCCGGCGCGGGGGGCTCAGATACGCAGTATTTT; CDR3: CAGAGGSDTQYF
size: -; J: TRBJ2-3; D: TRBD2; V: TRBV9; DNA: TGTGCCAGCACTCCGGCGGGGGGGGTTTCAGATACGCAGTATTTT; CDR3: CASTPAGGVSDTQYF
size: -; J: TRBJ1-1; D: TRBD1; V: TRBV15; DNA: TGTGCCACCAGCGTCTGGACAGGGACTGAAGCTTTCTTT; CDR3: CATSVWTGTEAFF
size: -; J: TRBJ1-5; D: -; V: TRBV4-1; DNA: TGCGCCAGCAGCCGCAGGGACGGCTTCGATCAGCCCCAGCATTTT; CDR3: CASSRRDGFDQPQHF
size: once; J: TRBJ1-5; D: TRBD1; V: TRBV5-6; DNA: TGTGCCAGCAGCTCGTCCGGGACAGGGAAAGTTCAGCCCCAGCATTTT; CDR3: CASSSSGTGKVQPQHF
size: -; J: TRBJ1-2; D: -; V: TRBV6-1; DNA: TGTGCCAGCAGTGACCCTGGACGGGTCTATGGCTACACCTTC; CDR3: CASSDPGRVYGYTF
size: -; J: TRBJ1-5; D: -; V: TRBV30; DNA: TGTGCCTGGAGCGGGGTCTCTCCCAATCAGCCCCAGCATTTT; CDR3: CAWSGVSPNQPQHF
size: -; J: TRBJ2-7; D: -; V: TRBV30; DNA: TGTGCCTGGAGCGCAGGTTTCGAATACGAGCAGTACTTC; CDR3: CAWSAGFEYEQYF
size: once; J: TRBJ1-2; D: -; V: TRBV7-8; DNA: TGTGCCAGCAGCCTCTCGAACCTTGGGAGTTGGTATGGCTACACCTTC; CDR3: CASSLSNLGSWYGYTF
size: -; J: TRBJ2-5; D: -; V: TRBV27; DNA: TGTGCCAGCAGTTTATATTGGAAAGAGACCCAGTACTTC; CDR3: CASSLYWKETQYF
size: -; J: TRBJ2-7; D: TRBD1; V: TRBV7-6; DNA: TGTGCCAGCAGCCAACAGGGGGGCCCCTACGAGCAGTACTTC; CDR3: CASSQQGGPYEQYF
size: -; J: TRBJ2-1; D: TRBD2; V: TRBV10-3; DNA: TGTGCCATCAAAGGAGGGTCGACTAGCGAGTACAATGAGCAGTTCTTC; CDR3: CAIKGGSTSEYNEQFF
size: once; J: TRBJ1-5; D: -; V: TRBV9; DNA: TGTGCCAGCAGCGTAGGAGGGGGCAATCAGCCCCAGCATTTT; CDR3: CASSVGGGNQPQHF
size: -; J: TRBJ2-1; D: -; V: TRBV28; DNA: TGTGCCAGCAGTTTGTTAGCCGGGTACAATGAGCAGTTCTTC; CDR3: CASSLLAGYNEQFF
size: once; J: TRBJ2-4; D: -; V: TRBV16; DNA: TGTGCCAGCAGCCCAACGGGGATTAAAAACATTCAGTACTTC; CDR3: CASSPTGIKNIQYF
size: -; J: TRBJ1-1; D: -; V: TRBV29-1; DNA: TGCAGCGTTATGATTCAGGGCACTGAAGCTTTCTTT; CDR3: CSVMIQGTEAFF
size: once; J: TRBJ2-7; D: TRBD1; V: TRBV2; DNA: TGTGCCAGCAGTCGCCCGGGACAGAGTTTTTACGAGCAGTACTTC; CDR3: CASSRPGQSFYEQYF
size: -; J: TRBJ1-5; D: -; V: TRBV6-5; DNA: TGTGCCAGCAGTTACTCGGGGGTCGGGGATCAGCCCCAGCATTTT; CDR3: CASSYSGVGDQPQHF
size: -; J: TRBJ1-5; D: -; V: TRBV15; DNA: TGTGCCACCAGCAGAGATCAGTGGGACGAGAGCTATAGCAATCAGCCCCAGCATTTT; CDR3: CATSRDQWDESYSNQPQHF
size: once; J: TRBJ2-7; D: TRBD2; V: TRBV6-5; DNA: TGTGCCAGCAGTTACTTTTATAGCGGGGGGGTCGACGAGCAGTACTTC; CDR3: CASSYFYSGGVDEQYF
size: few; J: TRBJ2-3; D: -; V: TRBV7-9; DNA: TGTGCCAGCAGCACCGGGGATACGCAGTATTTT; CDR3: CASSTGDTQYF
size: -; J: TRBJ1-5; D: -; V: TRBV27; DNA: TGTGCCAGCAGTTTGGGGGGTAGCAATCAGCCCCAGCATTTT; CDR3: CASSLGGSNQPQHF
size: -; J: TRBJ1-1; D: -; V: TRBV25-1; DNA: TGTGCCAGCAGTGAATATTTCGGGGGCTTAAACACTGAAGCTTTCTTT; CDR3: CASSEYFGGLNTEAFF
size: -; J: TRBJ2-1; D: -; V: TRBV6-5; DNA: TGTGCCAGCAGAGGGACCTCCTGGGGGAATGAGCAGTTCTTC; CDR3: CASRGTSWGNEQFF
size: -; J: TRBJ2-3; D: TRBD2; V: TRBV7-3; DNA: TGTGCCAGCAGCTCCTGGACTAGCGCAGATACGCAGTATTTT; CDR3: CASSSWTSADTQYF
size: -; J: TRBJ2-7; D: TRBD2; V: TRBV15; DNA: TGTGCCACCAGCAGAGATATCGGTAGCGGGGGCCTCGAGCAGTACTTC; CDR3: CATSRDIGSGGLEQYF
size: -; J: TRBJ1-4; D: -; V: TRBV11-3; DNA: TGTGCCAGCAGACGCCAGGGGAATCAGGGTTCTAATGAAAAACTGTTTTTT; CDR3: CASRRQGNQGSNEKLFF
size: -; J: TRBJ1-5; D: -; V: TRBV6-5; DNA: TGTGCCAGCAGTCCGGGGGGGGAAAATCAGCCCCAGCATTTT; CDR3: CASSPGGENQPQHF
size: -; J: TRBJ2-1; D: -; V: TRBV5-1; DNA: TGCGCCAGCAGCTTAAACGGGATAGTCTACAATGAGCAGTTCTTC; CDR3: CASSLNGIVYNEQFF
size: -; J: TRBJ2-3; D: -; V: TRBV19; DNA: TGTGCCAGTAGTCCCAACTTGGTTCGACGGGCAGATACGCAGTATTTT; CDR3: CASSPNLVRRADTQYF
size: -; J: TRBJ2-1; D: -; V: TRBV7-9; DNA: TGTGCCAGCAGCTTAGACGGGGACTGGCGGGATGAGCAGTTCTTC; CDR3: CASSLDGDWRDEQFF
size: -; J: TRBJ1-5; D: -; V: TRBV7-2; DNA: TGTGCCAGCAGCTTAGACGGGGGCACCAATCGGCCCCAGCATTTT; CDR3: CASSLDGGTNRPQHF
size: -; J: TRBJ1-1; D: -; V: TRBV6-5; DNA: TGTGCCAGCATTCAGGGTCCCGAAGCTTTCTTT; CDR3: CASIQGPEAFF
size: -; J: TRBJ1-5; D: -; V: TRBV9; DNA: TGTGCCAGCAGCGTAGACGGATTTAGCAATCAGCCCCAGCATTTT; CDR3: CASSVDGFSNQPQHF